The 15 T cell receptor beta chains below come from one sample, sequenced in a study of regulatory T cells in long-lasting Graves disease. Time point in this sample: newly diagnosed GD, antithyroid drugs for less than 3 months. Researchers made the TCR library from RNA that was extracted from PBMCs. CDR3-region Arm-PCR and iRepertoire HTBI primers produced the TCR beta libraries. TCRdb fed the multiplex PCR reads into MiXCR, producing one record per CDR3 protein. The top ten clones hold about 10% of a sample with 540,000 or so distinct CDR3 sequences, less than 15% of them seen once. The same data also went into a second study, on T cells in Graves' hyperthyroidism and ophthalmopathy.

The sample consisted of peripheral blood mononuclear cells (PBMCs), taken at new diagnosis, from a patient treated with antithyroid drugs. All receptors derive from a man aged 30 to 39 with Graves disease.

The chain is built from TRBV9 and TRBJ1-1; D is unresolved. The germline CDR1 and CDR2 sequences are SGDLS and YYNGEE. This CDR3 spans 15 amino acids. The V end lost 3 bases, the J end lost 1 base, and 13 bases lay between the germline ends. The CDR3 sequence: CASSAAGGENTEAFF. The CDR3 DNA sequence: TGTGCCAGCAGCGCGGCTGGCGGGGAGAACACTGAAGCTTTCTTT.

This clonotype was detected ten times or more. The gene calls are TRBV27 and TRBJ2-7; D possibly corresponds to TRBD1 (5 bases). The CDR3 totals 14 residues. V lost 4 bases, J lost 6 bases, and 16 bases lay in between. The V gene's germline CDR1 is MNHEY and CDR2 SMNVEV (reference sequence). The CDR3 is CASSSSGNSGEQYF. In nucleotides, the CDR3 is TGTGCCAGCAGTTCTTCAGGGAACTCGGGCGAGCAGTACTTC.

Ten or more counts support this clonotype. The V and J genes are TRBV19 and TRBJ2-1; D may be TRBD1 or TRBD2 (5 bases each). Germline CDR1 LNHDA, CDR2 SQIVND (reference sequence). The CDR3 loop spans 14 amino acids. Trimming left V 7 bases short and J 4 bases short, with 14 bases between. The CDR3 loop is CASTPGRAYNEQFF. The CDR3 nucleotides are TGTGCCAGTACTCCGGGACGGGCGTACAATGAGCAGTTCTTC.

V and J are TRBV20-1 and TRBJ1-2, with D perhaps matching TRBD1 (6 bases). CDR1 is DFQATT and CDR2 is SNEGSKA in the germline V gene (reference sequence). The CDR3 sequence is 15 residues long. V lost 6 bases, J lost 6 bases, and 23 bases lay in between. The CDR3 reads CSAVRDGGASDGYTF. CDR3 sequence (DNA): TGCAGTGCCGTTAGAGACGGGGGGGCGTCGGATGGCTACACCTTC.

At least ten counts were recorded for this clonotype. This chain uses TRBV11-1 with TRBJ2-7, with 9 bases fitting TRBD1. V lost 5 bases, J lost 4 bases, and 6 bases stayed unmatched. CDR3 length: 14 residues. Germline-derived CDR1 and CDR2 are SGHAT and FQDESV (reference sequence). The CDR3 protein is CASSRRDREYEQYF. DNA for the CDR3: TGTGCCAGCAGCCGAAGGGACAGGGAATACGAGCAGTACTTC. Full variable domain (missing parts from reference TRBV11-1 and TRBJ2-7): EAEVAQSPRYKITEKSQAVAFWCDPISGHATLYWYRQILGQGPELLVQFQDESVVDDSQLPKDRFSAERLKGVDSTLKIQPAELGDSAMYLCASSRRDREYEQYFGPGTRLTVT.

Many counts were recorded for this clonotype. Written as DNA, the CDR3 is TGTGCCAGCAGTTTAAACCCTGAGACCCAGTACTTC. Translation gives CASSLNPETQYF. This chain joins TRBV12-3 or TRBV12-4 and TRBJ2-5, with D hard to call. This CDR3 is built from 12 residues. V was pared by 2 bases and J by 5 bases, with 6 bases between.

This clonotype has just a few counts. This chain connects TRBV9 to TRBJ2-2; the match to TRBD2 covers 10 bases. CDR1 and CDR2 from the germline V gene are SGDLS and YYNGEE. The CDR3 has 16 amino acids. V was pared by 4 bases and J by 5 bases, with 8 bases of the junction left unmatched. The CDR3 sequence: CASSPLAGEETGELFF. The DNA for the CDR3 is TGTGCCAGCAGCCCCCTAGCGGGAGAGGAAACCGGGGAGCTGTTTTTT.

This clonotype came up many times. The CDR3 loop is CASSEEQGAEAFF. The DNA for the CDR3 is TGTGCCAGCAGTGAGGAGCAGGGCGCTGAAGCTTTCTTT. The chain links TRBV6-1 to TRBJ1-1; TRBD1 might be the D (5 bases). Trimming shortened V by 3 bases and J by 6 bases, and 11 bases separated the two germline ends. The CDR3 consists of 13 residues. CDR1 MNHNS and CDR2 SASEGT come from the germline V gene.

This clonotype was seen repeatedly, ten times or more. J is TRBJ2-7 and V is TRBV28; no clear D. Trimming pared 7 bases from V and 7 bases from J, leaving 14 bases between. The CDR3 is 12 residues long. Germline V lookup: CDR1 MDHEN, CDR2 SYDVKM. The CDR3 bases are TGTGCCAGCACAGTTTCCCCTCGAGAGCAGTACTTC. Its translation is CASTVSPREQYF.

This clonotype was seen a handful of times. The gene calls are TRBV7-8 and TRBJ2-7; 8 nucleotides align to TRBD2. The CDR3 is made up of 16 amino acids. CDR1 is SGHVS, CDR2 FQNEAQ, per germline. Trimming cost V 1 base and J 2 bases; bases outside gene matches: 7. CDR3 loop: CASSLEAGGGTYEQYF. The CDR3 bases are TGTGCCAGCAGCTTAGAGGCGGGAGGAGGGACCTACGAGCAGTACTTC.

This clonotype was detected ten times or more. The chain has TRBV11-2 and TRBJ2-2; a weak D match, TRBD2 (7 bases). Germline loops: CDR1 SGHAT, CDR2 FQNNGV. This CDR3 contains 17 residues. V was clipped by 5 bases and J by 6 bases, with 22 bases between them. This CDR3 is CASSPGGGVTGPGELFF. The CDR3 nucleotides read TGTGCCAGCAGCCCGGGGGGTGGGGTGACAGGCCCCGGGGAGCTGTTTTTT.

This clonotype occurred a few times. This chain links TRBV30 with TRBJ2-1, with a possible D match to TRBD2 (6 bases). The CDR3 is 18 amino acids. In germline, CDR1 is GTSNPN, CDR2 SVGIG (reference sequence). V lost 8 bases and J lost 4, with 30 bases in between. For the CDR3, the DNA is TGTGCCAGGTCAAGTTTAGCGGAGGGCCCCCCGAGGTACAATGAGCAGTTCTTC. As protein: CARSSLAEGPPRYNEQFF.

The chain couples TRBV10-3 to TRBJ1-1, with D maybe TRBD1 (5 bases). Deletions cut 6 bases from V and 6 bases from J, with 17 bases between. Germline-derived CDR1 and CDR2 are ENHRY and SYGVKD. The CDR3 runs to 14 residues. As DNA, the CDR3 is TGTGCCATCAGACCTTCGACAGAGGTGTCTGAAGCTTTCTTT. Its translation is CAIRPSTEVSEAFF.

At least ten counts were recorded for this clonotype. The chain couples TRBV10-3 to TRBJ1-5, with 9 bases fitting TRBD1. Germline values: CDR1 ENHRY, CDR2 SYGVKD. This CDR3 spans 16 amino acids. V trimming: 0 bases; J trimming: 5 bases; junction bases outside the gene matches: 5. CDR3 coding DNA: TGTGCCATCAGTGAGTCGGGGACAGGGTTCGATCAGCCCCAGCATTTT. This gives the protein CAISESGTGFDQPQHF.

Ten or more counts support this clonotype. The J gene is TRBJ1-5, the V gene TRBV12-3 or TRBV12-4, with D hard to call. V was cut by 5 bases and J by 4 bases, with 12 bases left in between. The CDR3 totals 14 residues. This chain's CDR3 is CASSDGRYNQPQHF. The DNA for the CDR3 is TGTGCCAGCAGTGATGGGCGGTATAATCAGCCCCAGCATTTT.